Detailed here is one T cell receptor beta chain. Its ends do not fully match the called genes, so a read error is possible. This sample is drawn from a study of tumor and adjacent non-tumor tissue in lung cancer. This sample's RNA came from whole unsorted tissue. CDR3 length: 12 amino acids. CDR1 and CDR2 (germline): SGHAT, FQDESV (reference sequence). TCRbeta libraries were built with three rounds of nested PCR, modified from ARM-PCR. TCRdb analysed the multiplex PCR reads with MiXCR anew, one entry per CDR3 protein. Among tens of thousands of distinct CDR3 sequences, just under 60% were seen once, and the ten largest hold 20% to 25%.

Input material: lung tumor tissue. The source is a man aged 50-59 years with non-small cell lung cancer. The V call is TRBV11-1, the J call TRBJ1-1, with D unclear. CDR3 in DNA: TGTGACAGCAGCTTAGTGGCGAGTGAAGCTTTCTTT. This gives the protein CDSSLVASEAFF. Together with reference TRBV11-1 and TRBJ1-1, the CDR3 gives the full variable domain: EAEVAQSPRYKITEKSQAVAFWCDPISGHATLYWYRQILGQGPELLVQFQDESVVDDSQLPKDRFSAERLKGVDSTLKIQPAELGDSAMYLCDSSLVASEAFFGQGTRLTVV.